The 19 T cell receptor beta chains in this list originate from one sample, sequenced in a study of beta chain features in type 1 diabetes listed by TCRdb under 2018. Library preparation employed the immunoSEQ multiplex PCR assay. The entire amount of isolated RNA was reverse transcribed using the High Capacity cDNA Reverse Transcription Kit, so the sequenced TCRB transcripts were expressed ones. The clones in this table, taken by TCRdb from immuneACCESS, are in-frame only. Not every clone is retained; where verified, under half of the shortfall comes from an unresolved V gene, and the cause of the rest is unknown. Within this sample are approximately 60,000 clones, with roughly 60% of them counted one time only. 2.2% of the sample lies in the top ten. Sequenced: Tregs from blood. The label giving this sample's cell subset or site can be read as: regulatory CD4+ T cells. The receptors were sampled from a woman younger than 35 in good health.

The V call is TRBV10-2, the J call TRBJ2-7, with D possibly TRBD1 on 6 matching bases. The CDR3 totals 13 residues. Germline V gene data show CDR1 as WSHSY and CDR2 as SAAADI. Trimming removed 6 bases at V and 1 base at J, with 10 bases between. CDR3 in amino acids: CASSFGQSYEQYF. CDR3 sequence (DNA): TGCGCCAGCAGCTTCGGACAGTCCTACGAGCAGTACTTC.

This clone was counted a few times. This CDR3 is CSVGLAGGGAKNIQYF. The CDR3 region has the DNA TGCAGCGTTGGGCTAGCGGGAGGGGGAGCCAAAAACATTCAGTACTTC. The V gene is TRBV29-1, the J gene TRBJ2-4; 12 bases are a match to TRBD2. The germline V gene has CDR1 SQVTM and CDR2 ANQGSEA. CDR3 length: 16 amino acids. J lost 0 bases, V lost 4 bases, and 4 bases had no gene match.

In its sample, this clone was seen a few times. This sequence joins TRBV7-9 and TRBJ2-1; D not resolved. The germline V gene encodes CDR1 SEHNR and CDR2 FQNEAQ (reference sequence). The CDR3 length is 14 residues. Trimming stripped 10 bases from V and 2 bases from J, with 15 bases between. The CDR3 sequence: CATRSASPYNEQFF. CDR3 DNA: TGTGCCACCCGAAGCGCCAGCCCCTACAATGAGCAGTTCTTC.

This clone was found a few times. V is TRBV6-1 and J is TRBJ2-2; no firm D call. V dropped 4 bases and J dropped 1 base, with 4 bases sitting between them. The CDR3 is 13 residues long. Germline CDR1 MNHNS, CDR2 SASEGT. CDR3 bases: TGTGCCAGCAGTGTCCAGAACACCGGGGAGCTGTTTTTT. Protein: CASSVQNTGELFF.

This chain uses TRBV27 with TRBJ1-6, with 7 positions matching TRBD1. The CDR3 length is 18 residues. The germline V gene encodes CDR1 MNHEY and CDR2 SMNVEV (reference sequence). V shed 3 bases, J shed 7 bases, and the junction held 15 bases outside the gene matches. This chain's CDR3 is CASSLTGGTAPRNSPLHF. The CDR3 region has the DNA TGTGCCAGCAGTTTGACAGGAGGGACAGCGCCCAGAAATTCACCCCTCCACTTT.

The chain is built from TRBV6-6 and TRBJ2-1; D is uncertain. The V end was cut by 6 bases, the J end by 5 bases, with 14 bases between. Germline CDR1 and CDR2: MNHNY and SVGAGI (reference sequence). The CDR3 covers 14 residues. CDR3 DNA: TGTGCCAGCAGCCGCCAGGCCATAAACAATGAGCAGTTCTTC. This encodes CASSRQAINNEQFF.

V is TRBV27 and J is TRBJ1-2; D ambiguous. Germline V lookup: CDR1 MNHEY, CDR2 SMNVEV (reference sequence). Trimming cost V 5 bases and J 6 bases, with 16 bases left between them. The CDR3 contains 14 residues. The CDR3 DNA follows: TGTGCCAGCAGTCACCGCCGGAGCCGGGATGGCTACACCTTC. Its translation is CASSHRRSRDGYTF.

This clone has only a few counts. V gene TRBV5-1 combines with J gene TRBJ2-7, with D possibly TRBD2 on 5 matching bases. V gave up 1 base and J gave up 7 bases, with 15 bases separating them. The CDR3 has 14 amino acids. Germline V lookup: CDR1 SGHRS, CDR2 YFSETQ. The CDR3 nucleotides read TGCGCCAGCAGCTTGTCGGCAGGAACGGGGGAGCAGTACTTC. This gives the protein CASSLSAGTGEQYF.

CDR3 sequence (DNA): TGTGCCAGCAGCCAAGCCGTCCTAGCGGGAACTATCGAGCAGTACTTC. Residues: CASSQAVLAGTIEQYF. The chain recombines TRBV4-2 with TRBJ2-5; 9 bases are a match to TRBD2. The J call may be incorrect, as the DNA end agrees better with TRBJ2-7. The CDR3 has 16 amino acids. Germline V gives CDR1 LGHNA, CDR2 YNFKEQ.

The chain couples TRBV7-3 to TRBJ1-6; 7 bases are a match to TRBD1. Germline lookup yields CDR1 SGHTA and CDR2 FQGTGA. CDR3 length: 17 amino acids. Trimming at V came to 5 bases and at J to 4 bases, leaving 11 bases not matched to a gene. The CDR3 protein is CASSLIGGTAYNSPLHF. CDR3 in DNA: TGTGCCAGCAGCCTCATAGGGGGGACAGCTTATAATTCACCCCTCCACTTT. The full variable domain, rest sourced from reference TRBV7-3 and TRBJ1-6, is GAGVSQTPSNKVTEKGKYVELRCDPISGHTALYWYRQSLGQGPEFLIYFQGTGAADDSGLPNDRFFAVRPEGSVSTLKIQRTERGDSAVYLCASSLIGGTAYNSPLHFGNGTRLTVT.

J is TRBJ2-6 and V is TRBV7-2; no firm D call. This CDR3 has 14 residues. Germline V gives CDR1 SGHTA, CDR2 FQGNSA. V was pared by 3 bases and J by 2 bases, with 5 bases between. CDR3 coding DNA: TGTGCCAGCAGCTTCCGTCCTGGGGCCAACGTCCTGACTTTC. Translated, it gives CASSFRPGANVLTF. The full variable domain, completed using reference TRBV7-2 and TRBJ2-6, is GAGVSQSPSNKVTEKGKDVELRCDPISGHTALYWYRQSLGQGLEFLIYFQGNSAPDKSGLPSDRFSAERTGGSVSTLTIQRTQQEDSAVYLCASSFRPGANVLTFGAGSRLTVL.

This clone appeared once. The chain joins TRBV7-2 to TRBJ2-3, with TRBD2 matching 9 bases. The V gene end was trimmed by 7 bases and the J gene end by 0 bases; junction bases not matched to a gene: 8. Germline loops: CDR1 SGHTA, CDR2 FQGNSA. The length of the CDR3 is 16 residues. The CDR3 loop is CASTWSGGPSTDTQYF. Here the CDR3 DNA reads TGTGCCAGCACCTGGAGCGGGGGGCCAAGCACAGATACGCAGTATTTT.

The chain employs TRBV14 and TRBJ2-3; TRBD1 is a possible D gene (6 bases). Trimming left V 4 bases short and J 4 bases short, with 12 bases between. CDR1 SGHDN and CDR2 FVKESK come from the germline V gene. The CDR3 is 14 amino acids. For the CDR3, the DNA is TGTGCCAGCAGCCCTTCAGGGGTTCCAGATACGCAGTATTTT. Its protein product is CASSPSGVPDTQYF.

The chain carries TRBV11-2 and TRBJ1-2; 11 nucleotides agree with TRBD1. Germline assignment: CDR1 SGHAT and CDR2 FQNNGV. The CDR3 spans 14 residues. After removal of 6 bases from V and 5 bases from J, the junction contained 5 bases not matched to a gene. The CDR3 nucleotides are TGTGCCAGCAGGGGGACAGGGGGAGATTATGGCTACACCTTC. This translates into CASRGTGGDYGYTF.

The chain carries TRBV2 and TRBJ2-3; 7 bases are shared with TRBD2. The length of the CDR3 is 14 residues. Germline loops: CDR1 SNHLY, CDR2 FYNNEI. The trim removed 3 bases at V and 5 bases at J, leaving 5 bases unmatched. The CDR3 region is CASSERENLDTQYF. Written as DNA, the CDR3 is TGTGCCAGCAGTGAGCGGGAGAATTTAGATACGCAGTATTTT.

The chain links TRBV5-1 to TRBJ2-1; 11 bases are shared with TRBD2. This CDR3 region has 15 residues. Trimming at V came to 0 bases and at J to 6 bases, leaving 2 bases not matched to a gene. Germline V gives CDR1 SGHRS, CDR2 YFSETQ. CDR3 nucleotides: TGCGCCAGCAGCTTGGGGCTAGCGGGAGGCAATGAGCAGTTCTTC. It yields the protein CASSLGLAGGNEQFF.

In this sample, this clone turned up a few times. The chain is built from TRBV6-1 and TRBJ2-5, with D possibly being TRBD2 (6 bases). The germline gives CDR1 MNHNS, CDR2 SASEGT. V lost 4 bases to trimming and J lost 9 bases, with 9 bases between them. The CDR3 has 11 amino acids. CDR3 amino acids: CASSGSSAQYF. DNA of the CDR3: TGTGCCAGCAGTGGCTCTAGCGCCCAGTACTTC.

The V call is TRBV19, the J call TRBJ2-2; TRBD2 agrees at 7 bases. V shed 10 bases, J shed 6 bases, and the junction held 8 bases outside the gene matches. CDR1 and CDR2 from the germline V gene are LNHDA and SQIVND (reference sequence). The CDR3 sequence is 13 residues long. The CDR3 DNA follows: TGTGCCACACACTTCACTAGCGCCGGGGAGCTGTTTTTT. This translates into CATHFTSAGELFF.

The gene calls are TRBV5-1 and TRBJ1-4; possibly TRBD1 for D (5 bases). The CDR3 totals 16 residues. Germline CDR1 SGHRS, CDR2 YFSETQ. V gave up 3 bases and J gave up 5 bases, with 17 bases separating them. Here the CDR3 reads CASSWKGTGANEKLFF. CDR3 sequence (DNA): TGCGCCAGCAGCTGGAAAGGGACGGGAGCAAATGAAAAACTGTTTTTT.